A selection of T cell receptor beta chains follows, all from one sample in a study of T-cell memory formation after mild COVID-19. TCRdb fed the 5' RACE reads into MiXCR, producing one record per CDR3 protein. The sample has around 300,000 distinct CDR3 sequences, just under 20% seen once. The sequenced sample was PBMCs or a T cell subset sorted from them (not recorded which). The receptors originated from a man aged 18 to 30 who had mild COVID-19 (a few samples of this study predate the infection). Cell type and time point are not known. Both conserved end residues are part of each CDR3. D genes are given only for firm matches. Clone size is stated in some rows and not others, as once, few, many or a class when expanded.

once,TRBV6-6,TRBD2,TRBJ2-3,CASDWGGGGTQYF,TGTGCCAGTGACTGGGGGGGTGGTGGTACGCAGTATTTT
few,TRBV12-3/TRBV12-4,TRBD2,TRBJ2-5,CASSSSTSGGVETQYF,TGTGCCAGCAGTTCCTCCACTAGCGGGGGGGTTGAGACCCAGTACTTC
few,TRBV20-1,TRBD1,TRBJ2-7,CSARGDRASYEQYF,TGCAGTGCTAGGGGGGACAGGGCGAGCTACGAGCAGTACTTC
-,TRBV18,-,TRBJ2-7,CASAPQTDTYEQYF,TGTGCCAGCGCACCCCAGACCGATACCTACGAGCAGTACTTC
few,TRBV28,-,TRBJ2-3,CASSPIPGGTYTQYF,TGTGCCAGCAGTCCGATCCCGGGGGGCACATATACGCAGTATTTT
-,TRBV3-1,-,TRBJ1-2,CASSDRDGYTF,TGTGCCAGCAGCGACCGGGATGGCTACACCTTC
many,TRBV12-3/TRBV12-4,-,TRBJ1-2,CASSQPFSYGYTF,TGTGCCAGCAGTCAACCTTTTAGCTATGGCTACACCTTC
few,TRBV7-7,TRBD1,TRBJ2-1,CASSLDRGDEQFF,TGTGCTAGCAGCTTGGACAGGGGTGATGAGCAGTTCTTC
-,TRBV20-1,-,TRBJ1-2,CSAQTTGVWGYTF,TGCAGTGCTCAGACCACGGGGGTATGGGGCTACACCTTC
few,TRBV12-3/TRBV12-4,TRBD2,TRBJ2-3,CASSPGGPGTDTQYF,TGTGCCAGCAGCCCGGGGGGGCCCGGCACAGATACGCAGTATTTT
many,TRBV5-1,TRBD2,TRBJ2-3,CASSLLARLTDTQYF,TGCGCCAGCAGCTTACTAGCGCGCCTCACAGATACGCAGTATTTT
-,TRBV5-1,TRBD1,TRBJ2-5,CASSLTGAEQETQYF,TGCGCCAGCAGCTTGACAGGGGCCGAACAAGAGACCCAGTACTTC
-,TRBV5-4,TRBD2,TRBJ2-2,CASSTPFLAGRPSELFF,TGTGCCAGCAGCACCCCCTTCCTAGCGGGGCGTCCGTCGGAGCTGTTTTTT
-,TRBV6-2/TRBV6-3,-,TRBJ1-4,CASSYHQSF,TGTGCCAGCAGCTATCATCAAAGTTTT
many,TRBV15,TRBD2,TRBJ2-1,CATSRDPGTNYNEQFF,TGTGCCACCAGCAGAGACCCCGGGACTAACTACAATGAGCAGTTCTTC
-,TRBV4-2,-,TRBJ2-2,CASSQDGRAGLGELFF,TGTGCCAGCAGCCAAGATGGCAGGGCGGGGTTGGGGGAGCTGTTTTTT
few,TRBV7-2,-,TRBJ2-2,CASSFARGTSTGELFF,TGTGCCAGCAGCTTCGCCCGGGGAACGAGCACCGGGGAGCTGTTTTTT
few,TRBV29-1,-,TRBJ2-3,CSVESDYTDTQYF,TGCAGCGTTGAGTCAGACTACACAGATACGCAGTATTTT
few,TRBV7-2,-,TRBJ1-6,CASSRLAGSAGGSPLHF,TGTGCCAGCAGCCGACTAGCGGGTTCAGCCGGGGGGTCACCCCTCCACTTT
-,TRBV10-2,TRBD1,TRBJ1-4,CASSESTGAEGLFF,TGCGCCAGCAGTGAGTCTACAGGGGCTGAGGGACTGTTTTTT
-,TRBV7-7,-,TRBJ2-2,CASSQLITRGELFF,TGTGCTAGCAGCCAACTCATAACGAGAGGGGAGCTGTTTTTT
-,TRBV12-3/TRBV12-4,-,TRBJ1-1,CASSRGGLDTEAFF,TGTGCCAGCAGCCGGGGGGGATTGGACACTGAAGCTTTCTTT
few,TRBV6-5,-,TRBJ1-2,CASSYSPSGSGRYGYTF,TGTGCCAGCAGTTACTCGCCGTCGGGATCGGGGCGGTATGGCTACACCTTC
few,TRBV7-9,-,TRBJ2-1,CASSLRNNEQFF,TGTGCCAGCAGCTTGAGAAACAATGAGCAGTTCTTC
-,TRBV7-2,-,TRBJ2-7,CASSFGGSGYF,TGTGCCAGCAGCTTCGGTGGTAGTGGGTACTTC
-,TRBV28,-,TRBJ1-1,CASSLGRAAFF,TGTGCCAGCAGTTTAGGCAGGGCGGCTTTCTTT
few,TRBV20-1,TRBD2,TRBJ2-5,CSAPPSGGRETQYF,TGCAGTGCCCCCCCGAGCGGGGGTAGAGAGACCCAGTACTTC
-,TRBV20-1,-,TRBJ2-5,CSARPPLRDGRETQYF,TGCAGTGCTAGGCCCCCACTCCGGGACGGAAGAGAGACCCAGTACTTC
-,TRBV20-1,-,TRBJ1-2,CSARDLGENNYGYTF,TGCAGTGCTAGAGATCTAGGGGAAAACAACTATGGCTACACCTTC
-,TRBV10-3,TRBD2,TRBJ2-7,CAIRTSGGSYEQYF,TGTGCCATCCGGACTAGCGGGGGCTCCTACGAGCAGTACTTC
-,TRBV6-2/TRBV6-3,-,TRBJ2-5,CASKGKIGFQETQYF,TGTGCCAGCAAAGGAAAAATCGGTTTCCAAGAGACCCAGTACTTC
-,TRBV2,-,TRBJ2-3,CASSGVADTQYF,TGTGCCAGCAGTGGGGTGGCGGATACGCAGTATTTT
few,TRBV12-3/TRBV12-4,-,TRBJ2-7,CASSLNRAYEQYF,TGTGCCAGCAGTTTAAACCGAGCCTACGAGCAGTACTTC
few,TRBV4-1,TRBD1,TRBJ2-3,CASGQGIDTQYF,TGCGCCAGCGGACAGGGTATCGATACGCAGTATTTT
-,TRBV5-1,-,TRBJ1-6,CASSLGTGTGSPLHF,TGCGCCAGCAGCTTGGGTACGGGAACGGGGTCACCCCTCCACTTT
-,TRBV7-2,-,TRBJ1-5,CASSLGRTNQPQHF,TGTGCCAGCAGCTTAGGACGGACCAATCAGCCCCAGCATTTT
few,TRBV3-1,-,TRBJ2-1,CASSQDSGGSSYNEQFF,TGTGCCAGCAGCCAAGATTCGGGGGGCAGCTCCTACAATGAGCAGTTCTTC
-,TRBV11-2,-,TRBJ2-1,CASSETFNEQFF,TGTGCCAGCAGCGAAACATTCAATGAGCAGTTCTTC
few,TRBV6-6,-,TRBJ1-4,CASSPSGGGNEKLFF,TGTGCCAGCAGCCCCTCGGGCGGGGGTAATGAAAAACTGTTTTTT
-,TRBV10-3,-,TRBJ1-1,CAISEQGGTEAFF,TGTGCCATCAGTGAGCAGGGCGGCACTGAAGCTTTCTTT
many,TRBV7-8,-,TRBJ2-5,CASSFPGVETQYF,TGTGCCAGCAGCTTTCCGGGGGTGGAGACCCAGTACTTC
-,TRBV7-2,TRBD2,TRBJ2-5,CASSFAGGPIGETQYF,TGTGCCAGCAGCTTCGCGGGAGGACCCATCGGGGAGACCCAGTACTTC